These 21 T cell receptor beta chains were all obtained from the same sample, sequenced in a study of blood T cell repertoires in COVID-19. Here immunoSEQ multiplex PCR was the method, and the copy in TCRdb shows in-frame clones only, minus some. The table lists about 54,000 clones, around 83% of them singletons. Source material: peripheral blood. The receptors were sampled from a woman aged 60-70 years with acute or convalescent COVID-19.

V is TRBV27 and J is TRBJ2-1; 14 bases match TRBD2. V gave up 6 bases and J gave up 8 bases; unmatched junction bases: 6. The CDR3 runs 15 residues. Germline V gene data show CDR1 as MNHEY and CDR2 as SMNVEV (reference sequence). The CDR3 sequence: CASSSGLAGGYEQFF. The CDR3 DNA follows: TGTGCCAGCAGCTCTGGACTAGCGGGGGGATATGAGCAGTTCTTC.

The CDR3 loop reads CASSLSDRMHEQYF. The CDR3 nucleotides are TGCGCCAGCAGCTTGTCTGACAGGATGCACGAGCAGTACTTC. The chain carries TRBV5-1 and TRBJ2-7; perhaps TRBD1 as D (6 bases). This CDR3 spans 14 amino acids. V was shortened by 1 base and J by 5 bases, with 13 bases between the two germline ends. Germline assignment: CDR1 SGHRS and CDR2 YFSETQ.

J is TRBJ1-2 and V is TRBV5-1, with 7 bases that match TRBD1. The CDR3 runs 13 residues. Germline V gene data show CDR1 as SGHRS and CDR2 as YFSETQ. The V gene end was trimmed by 5 bases and the J gene end by 3 bases; junction bases not matched to a gene: 4. The CDR3 nucleotides are TGCGCCAGCAGACAGGGGAGCGACTATGGCTACACCTTC. Translated: CASRQGSDYGYTF. The whole variable domain, filled in from reference TRBV5-1 and TRBJ1-2, reads KAGVTQTPRYLIKTRGQQVTLSCSPISGHRSVSWYQQTPGQGLQFLFEYFSETQRNKGNFPGRFSGRQFSNSRSEMNVSTLELGDSALYLCASRQGSDYGYTFGSGTRLTVV.

The rearrangement uses TRBV27 and TRBJ2-2, with TRBD1 matching 10 bases. Looked up from germline, CDR1 is MNHEY and CDR2 is SMNVEV (reference sequence). CDR3 length: 18 amino acids. With 3 bases clipped from V and 0 bases from J, the junction kept 7 bases outside the gene matches. The CDR3 spells CASSFWGQGRTNTGELFF. The CDR3 DNA reads TGTGCCAGCAGTTTCTGGGGACAGGGGCGAACGAACACCGGGGAGCTGTTTTTT.

This sequence joins TRBV21-1 and TRBJ1-2; no DNA check was done on the table's D call, TRBD1. TRBV21-1 counts as a pseudogene. The CDR3 has 13 residues. The CDR3 region has the DNA TGTGCCAGCAGCAGGCAGGGTTTACATGGCTACACCTTC. This codes for CASSRQGLHGYTF.

The rearrangement links TRBV2 to TRBJ1-1, with D hard to call. Germline V gene data show CDR1 as SNHLY and CDR2 as FYNNEI. This CDR3 is 13 amino acids long. The germline V and J ends were trimmed by 7 bases and 5 bases, with 14 bases remaining between them. The CDR3 coding sequence is TGTGCCAGCAAGCGAGAGGTTGAAACTGAAGCTTTCTTT. It specifies CASKREVETEAFF.

The J gene is TRBJ1-5, the V gene TRBV19; no clear D gene. The CDR3 loop spans 13 amino acids. Trimming removed 2 bases from V and 5 bases from J, with 7 bases in between. Per germline, CDR1 LNHDA and CDR2 SQIVND (reference sequence). CDR3 sequence (DNA): TGTGCCAGTAGTATAAGGAGGGATCAGCCCCAGCATTTT. Translating gives CASSIRRDQPQHF.

The J gene is TRBJ2-5, the V gene TRBV14; 14 nucleotides line up with TRBD2. The CDR3 loop spans 16 amino acids. V lost 5 bases, J lost 5 bases, and 7 bases stayed unmatched. Germline values: CDR1 SGHDN, CDR2 FVKESK. The CDR3 nucleotides are TGTGCCAGCAGCAAAGGACTAGCGGGAGGTCGGGAGACCCAGTACTTC. Protein: CASSKGLAGGRETQYF.

The rearrangement uses TRBV27 and TRBJ1-2; a weak D match, TRBD1 (6 bases). Germline lookup yields CDR1 MNHEY and CDR2 SMNVEV (reference sequence). The CDR3 loop spans 17 amino acids. Deletions cut 3 bases from V and 3 bases from J, with 20 bases between. The CDR3 DNA is TGTGCCAGCAGTTTGACTACCCAACAGGGAGTATACTATGGCTACACCTTC. Translating it yields CASSLTTQQGVYYGYTF.

The rearrangement joins TRBV13 to TRBJ1-1; a possible D gene is TRBD1 (6 bases). Germline CDR1 PRHDT, CDR2 FYEKMQ (reference sequence). This CDR3 comprises 13 residues. The V gene lost 5 bases and the J gene lost 7 bases, with 14 bases spanning the gap. This CDR3 reads CASSQIRGSEAFF. CDR3 DNA sequence: TGTGCCAGCAGCCAAATTAGGGGGAGTGAAGCTTTCTTT.

This chain links TRBV7-5 with TRBJ1-1; TRBD1, the D gene given by the table, was not confirmed from the DNA. TRBV7-5 is reported as a pseudogene. The CDR3 covers 13 residues. The CDR3 protein is CARTADRNTEAFF. The CDR3 coding sequence is TGTGCCAGAACCGCGGACAGGAACACTGAAGCTTTCTTT.

The chain carries TRBV24-1 and TRBJ2-2; 9 bases line up with TRBD2. V lost 5 bases to trimming and J lost 3 bases; unmatched junction nucleotides: 0. The CDR3 is 14 residues long. CDR1 and CDR2 from the germline V gene are KGHDR and SFDVKD. CDR3 sequence (DNA): TGTGCCACCAGTGGACTAGCGGACACCGGGGAGCTGTTTTTT. This encodes CATSGLADTGELFF.

V is TRBV29-1 and J is TRBJ2-7; D is unresolved. The V gene's germline CDR1 is SQVTM and CDR2 ANQGSEA. The CDR3 runs 14 residues. V lost 6 bases, J lost 0 bases, and 15 bases lay in between. The CDR3 DNA reads TGCAGCGTGCGTACCTCTAGAAACTCCTACGAGCAGTACTTC. Its protein product is CSVRTSRNSYEQYF.

CDR3 in DNA: TGTGCCATCAGTCAGACAGGTCTCTATGGCTACACCTTC. The encoded protein is CAISQTGLYGYTF. V is TRBV10-3 and J is TRBJ1-2, with a tentative D call TRBD1 (6 bases). The V end lost 5 bases, the J end lost 4 bases, and 11 bases lay between the germline ends. This CDR3 spans 13 amino acids. Germline CDR1 is ENHRY and CDR2 is SYGVKD.

The rearrangement joins TRBV4-1 to TRBJ1-4, with TRBD1 matching over 7 bases. Looked up from germline, CDR1 is MGHRA and CDR2 is YSYEKL. J lost 7 bases, V lost 4 bases, and 6 bases had no gene match. The CDR3 extends over 14 amino acids. The CDR3 DNA reads TGCGCCAGCAGCCCGAACAGGGGCAGTGAAAAACTGTTTTTT. Translation: CASSPNRGSEKLFF.

V usage is TRBV5-6 and J usage is TRBJ1-6; 9 nucleotides align to TRBD1. Trimming removed 0 bases from V and 8 bases from J; junction bases left unmatched: 9. Germline V CDR1 and CDR2: SGHDT, YYEEEE. The CDR3 consists of 17 residues. This CDR3 reads CASSLGDRGILYSPLHF. The CDR3 DNA is TGTGCCAGCAGCTTGGGTGACAGGGGGATATTGTATTCACCCCTCCACTTT. The whole variable domain, remainder taken from reference TRBV5-6 and TRBJ1-6, is DAGVTQSPTHLIKTRGQQVTLRCSPKSGHDTVSWYQQALGQGPQFIFQYYEEEERQRGNFPDRFSGHQFPNYSSELNVNALLLGDSALYLCASSLGDRGILYSPLHFGNGTRLTVT.

The chain carries TRBV2 and TRBJ1-5, with a tentative D call TRBD1 (5 bases). This CDR3 contains 13 residues. V was cut by 2 bases and J by 5 bases, with 7 bases left in between. Looked up from germline, CDR1 is SNHLY and CDR2 is FYNNEI. DNA for the CDR3: TGTGCCAGCAGTGAACAGGGCTATCAGCCCCAGCATTTT. Amino acids: CASSEQGYQPQHF.

The CDR3 DNA reads TGTGCCAGCATTGACAGGGAACGTCCCTACGAGCAGTACTTC. It is translated as CASIDRERPYEQYF. This chain joins TRBV6-6 and TRBJ2-7, with 7 bases that match TRBD1. CDR3 length: 14 residues. The V gene end was trimmed by 7 bases and the J gene end by 2 bases; junction bases not matched to a gene: 8. Per the germline V gene, CDR1 is MNHNY and CDR2 is SVGAGI (reference sequence).

This clone showed up just a few times. V usage is TRBV5-1 and J usage is TRBJ1-1; TRBD1 matches 8 bases. The germline CDR1 and CDR2 sequences are SGHRS and YFSETQ. The CDR3 spans 12 residues. The trim removed 4 bases at V and 7 bases at J, leaving 3 bases unmatched. CDR3 sequence reads: CASSVTGGEAFF. The CDR3 bases are TGCGCCAGCAGCGTAACAGGGGGTGAAGCTTTCTTT. The entire variable domain, with the rest obtained from reference TRBV5-1 and TRBJ1-1, is as follows: KAGVTQTPRYLIKTRGQQVTLSCSPISGHRSVSWYQQTPGQGLQFLFEYFSETQRNKGNFPGRFSGRQFSNSRSEMNVSTLELGDSALYLCASSVTGGEAFFGQGTRLTVV.

The V and J genes are TRBV5-4 and TRBJ2-5; the D gene is possibly TRBD2 (5 bases). From germline, CDR1 is SGHNT and CDR2 YYREEE (reference sequence). V was shortened by 2 bases and J by 2 bases, with 10 bases between the two germline ends. This CDR3 has 14 residues. CDR3 in amino acids: CASSFSRDQETQYF. The DNA for the CDR3 is TGTGCCAGCAGCTTTTCCCGGGATCAAGAGACCCAGTACTTC.

This clone was picked up one time. V is TRBV9 and J is TRBJ2-5, with TRBD1 matching over 8 bases. The junction had 4 bases not matched to a gene; V was cut back by 2 bases and J by 7 bases. In germline, CDR1 is SGDLS, CDR2 YYNGEE. CDR3 length: 13 amino acids. CDR3 sequence: CASSVYGQGTQYF. The CDR3 coding sequence is TGTGCCAGCAGCGTTTACGGACAGGGGACCCAGTACTTC.